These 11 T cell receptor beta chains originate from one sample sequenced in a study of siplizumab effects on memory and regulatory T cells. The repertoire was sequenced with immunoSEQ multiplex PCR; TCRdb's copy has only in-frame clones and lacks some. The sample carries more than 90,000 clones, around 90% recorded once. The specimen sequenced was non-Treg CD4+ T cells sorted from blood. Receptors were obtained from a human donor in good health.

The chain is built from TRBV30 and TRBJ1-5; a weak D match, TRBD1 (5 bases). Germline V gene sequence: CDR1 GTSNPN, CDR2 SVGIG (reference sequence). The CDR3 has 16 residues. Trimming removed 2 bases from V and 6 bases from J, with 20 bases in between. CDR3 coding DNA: TGTGCCTGGAGTCGACCTGGGAGGGGAGGAAGTCAGCCCCAGCATTTT. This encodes CAWSRPGRGGSQPQHF.

The DNA of the CDR3 is TGTGCCATCAGTGAGCACAAACCTCGGGACCCTACGATCCAAGCCACCTACAATGAGCAGTTCTTC. It codes for CAISEHKPRDPTIQATYNEQFF. The chain recombines TRBV10-3 with TRBJ2-1; the D call may be TRBD1 or TRBD2 (5 bases each). Germline CDR1 is ENHRY and CDR2 is SYGVKD. The CDR3 is made up of 22 amino acids. V was cut by 2 bases and J by 2 bases, with 31 bases left in between.

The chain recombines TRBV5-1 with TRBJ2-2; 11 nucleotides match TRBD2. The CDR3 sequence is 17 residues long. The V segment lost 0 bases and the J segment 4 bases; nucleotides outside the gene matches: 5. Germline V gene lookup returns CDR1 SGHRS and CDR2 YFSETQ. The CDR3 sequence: CASSLAVAGGVTGELFF. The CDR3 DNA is TGCGCCAGCAGCTTGGCCGTAGCGGGAGGGGTCACCGGGGAGCTGTTTTTT.

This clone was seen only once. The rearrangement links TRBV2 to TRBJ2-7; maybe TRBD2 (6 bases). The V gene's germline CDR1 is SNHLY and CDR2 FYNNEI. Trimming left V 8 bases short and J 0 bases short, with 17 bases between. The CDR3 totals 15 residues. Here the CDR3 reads CASQYQRASSYEQYF. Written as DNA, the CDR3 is TGTGCCAGCCAGTATCAGCGGGCGAGCTCCTACGAGCAGTACTTC.

CDR3 nucleotides: TGTGCCTGGAGCCGGACAGGGGGCTCCTATAATTCACCCCTCCACTTT. Protein sequence: CAWSRTGGSYNSPLHF. This sequence joins TRBV30 and TRBJ1-6, with TRBD1 identical over 10 bases. This CDR3 region has 16 residues. The junction had 2 bases not matched to a gene; V was cut back by 3 bases and J by 0 bases. CDR1 is GTSNPN, CDR2 SVGIG, per germline (reference sequence). The full variable domain, with the rest looked up from reference TRBV30 and TRBJ1-6, is SQTIHQWPATLVQPVGSPLSLECTVEGTSNPNLYWYRQAAGRGLQLLFYSVGIGQISSEVPQNLSASRPQDRQFILSSKKLLLSDSGFYLCAWSRTGGSYNSPLHFGNGTRLTVT.

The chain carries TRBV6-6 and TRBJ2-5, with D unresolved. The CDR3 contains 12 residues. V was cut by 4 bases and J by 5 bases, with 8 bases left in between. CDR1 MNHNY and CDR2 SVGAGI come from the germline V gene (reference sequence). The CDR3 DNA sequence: TGTGCCAGCAGTTCAGTATGGGAGACCCAGTACTTC. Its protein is CASSSVWETQYF.

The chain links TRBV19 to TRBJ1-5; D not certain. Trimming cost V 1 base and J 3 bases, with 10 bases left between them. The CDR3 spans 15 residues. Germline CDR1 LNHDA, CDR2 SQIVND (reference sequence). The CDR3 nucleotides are TGTGCCAGTAGTATAGGCCCTTATTCCAATCAGCCCCAGCATTTT. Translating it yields CASSIGPYSNQPQHF. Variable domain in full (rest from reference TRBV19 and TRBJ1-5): DGGITQSPKYLFRKEGQNVTLSCEQNLNHDAMYWYRQDPGQGLRLIYYSQIVNDFQKGDIAEGYSVSREKKESFPLTVTSAQKNPTAFYLCASSIGPYSNQPQHFGDGTRLSIL.

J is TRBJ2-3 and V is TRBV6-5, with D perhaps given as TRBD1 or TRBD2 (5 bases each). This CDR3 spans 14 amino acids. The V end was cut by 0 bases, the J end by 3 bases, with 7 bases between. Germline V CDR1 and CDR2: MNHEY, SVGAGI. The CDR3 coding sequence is TGTGCCAGCAGTTACTCTGGGGGAACAGATACGCAGTATTTT. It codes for CASSYSGGTDTQYF.

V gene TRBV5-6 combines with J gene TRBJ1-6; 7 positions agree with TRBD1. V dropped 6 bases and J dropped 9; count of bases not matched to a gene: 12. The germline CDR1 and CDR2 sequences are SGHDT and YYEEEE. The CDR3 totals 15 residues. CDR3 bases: TGTGCCAGCACATTAGGGGGCTCGGTAATTTCACCCCTCCACTTT. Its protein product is CASTLGGSVISPLHF.

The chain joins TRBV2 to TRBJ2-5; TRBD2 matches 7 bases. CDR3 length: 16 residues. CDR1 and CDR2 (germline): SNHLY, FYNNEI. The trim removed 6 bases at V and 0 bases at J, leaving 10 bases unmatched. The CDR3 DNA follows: TGTGCCAGCAGGGGGGGAGGGAGAGAGTACCAAGAGACCCAGTACTTC. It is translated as CASRGGGREYQETQYF.

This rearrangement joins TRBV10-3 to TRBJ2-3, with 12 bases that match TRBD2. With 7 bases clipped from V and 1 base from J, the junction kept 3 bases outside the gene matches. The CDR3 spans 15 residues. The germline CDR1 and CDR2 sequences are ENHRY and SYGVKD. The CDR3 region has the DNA TGTGCCATCACACTAGCGGGAGGCGGCACAGATACGCAGTATTTT. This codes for CAITLAGGGTDTQYF.